What follows describes a single T cell receptor beta chain. Its antigen is as yet unknown. The CDR3 has 15 residues. V dropped 5 bases and J dropped 2; count of bases not matched to a gene: 8. The V gene's germline CDR1 is SEHNR and CDR2 FQNEAQ (reference sequence). This sample was included in a study of OX40 agonist ivuxolimab in advanced cancers. Study at large: Ivuxolimab is an agonistic anti-OX40 (CD134) antibody, and patients were treated with it. General study points: Patients who responded partially at 0.1-3.0 mg/kg showed clonal expansion ranking among the lowest. Averaged across samples, CD8+ T cells carried more expanded clones than CD4+ did.

TCRdb's copy holds only in-frame clones and misses some; the assay was immunoSEQ multiplex PCR. Here the sample spans some 100,000 clones, roughly nine tenths being singletons. The sequence came from an adult with an advanced solid tumor such as melanoma, head and neck, liver or kidney cancer. This rearrangement joins TRBV7-9 to TRBJ1-2, with TRBD1 identical over 7 bases. This material consisted of CD4+ or CD8+ T cells sorted from blood, taken in a trial of the OX40 agonist ivuxolimab. The DNA for the CDR3 is TGTGCCAGCAGCGCCTACACGGGACAGAACTATGGCTACACCTTC. As protein: CASSAYTGQNYGYTF.